These T cell receptor beta chains were read from a single sample in a study of blood T cell repertoires in COVID-19. Clones were read by immunoSEQ multiplex PCR, and TCRdb kept only the in-frame ones, dropping some. The sample includes 310,000 or so clones, 70% to 90% of them seen just once. Sequencing used peripheral blood. All receptors derive from a young woman who had recovered from COVID-19. CDR3s include the opening cysteine and the closing phenylalanine or tryptophan. Fields, in order: J gene, V gene, clone size, D gene, CDR3 protein, CDR3 DNA. A D gene is named only where the DNA matches it firmly. Only part of the rows carry a size: once, few, many, or a class if the clone is expanded.

j_call: TRBJ2-7
v_call: TRBV28
clone_size: -
d_call: -
cdr3_aa: CASSLTGNPSYEQYF
cdr3_nt: TGTGCCAGCAGTTTGACAGGAAACCCCTCCTACGAGCAGTACTTC

j_call: TRBJ2-2
v_call: TRBV4-2
clone_size: -
d_call: -
cdr3_aa: CASSQAGSTGELFF
cdr3_nt: TGTGCCAGCAGCCAAGCGGGGAGCACCGGGGAGCTGTTTTTT

j_call: TRBJ2-6
v_call: TRBV6-1
clone_size: -
d_call: -
cdr3_aa: CASSGLTGFVSGANVLTF
cdr3_nt: TGTGCCAGCAGTGGTTTGACAGGTTTTGTTTCTGGGGCCAACGTCCTGACTTTC

j_call: TRBJ2-1
v_call: TRBV6-4
clone_size: -
d_call: TRBD2
cdr3_aa: CASSETGLNYNEQFF
cdr3_nt: TGTGCCAGCAGTGAAACGGGACTAAATTACAATGAGCAGTTCTTC

j_call: TRBJ2-3
v_call: TRBV7-7
clone_size: -
d_call: -
cdr3_aa: CASSRDFTDTQYF
cdr3_nt: TGTGCTAGCAGCCGGGATTTCACAGATACGCAGTATTTT

j_call: TRBJ1-4
v_call: TRBV10-3
clone_size: -
d_call: -
cdr3_aa: CAISEGEGTEKLFF
cdr3_nt: TGTGCCATCAGTGAGGGGGAGGGGACTGAAAAACTGTTTTTT

j_call: TRBJ2-4
v_call: TRBV28
clone_size: once
d_call: -
cdr3_aa: CASSLQGAKNIQYF
cdr3_nt: TGTGCCAGCAGTTTGCAGGGGGCCAAAAACATTCAGTACTTC

j_call: TRBJ2-7
v_call: TRBV6-1
clone_size: few
d_call: -
cdr3_aa: CASSEGSFGTYEQYF
cdr3_nt: TGTGCCAGCAGTGAAGGTAGTTTCGGTACCTACGAGCAGTACTTC

j_call: TRBJ1-4
v_call: TRBV28
clone_size: -
d_call: -
cdr3_aa: CASRVELEEKLFF
cdr3_nt: TGTGCCAGCCGCGTCGAGTTGGAGGAAAAACTGTTTTTT

j_call: TRBJ1-5
v_call: TRBV6-5
clone_size: -
d_call: -
cdr3_aa: CASKTGGWDQPQHF
cdr3_nt: TGTGCCAGCAAGACGGGCGGGTGGGATCAGCCCCAGCATTTT

j_call: TRBJ1-1
v_call: TRBV6-5
clone_size: -
d_call: -
cdr3_aa: CASVRNTEAFF
cdr3_nt: TGTGCCAGCGTTAGGAACACTGAAGCTTTCTTT

j_call: TRBJ1-3
v_call: TRBV20-1
clone_size: -
d_call: -
cdr3_aa: CSASPAYYSGNTIYF
cdr3_nt: TGCAGTGCTAGTCCAGCCTACTACTCTGGAAACACCATATATTTT

j_call: TRBJ1-6
v_call: TRBV2
clone_size: -
d_call: -
cdr3_aa: CARGTGTNSPLHF
cdr3_nt: TGTGCCAGGGGAACAGGGACCAATTCACCCCTCCACTTT

j_call: TRBJ2-7
v_call: TRBV6-4
clone_size: -
d_call: TRBD2
cdr3_aa: CARGLRGEPTEQYF
cdr3_nt: TGTGCCAGAGGTTTGCGGGGGGAACCTACGGAGCAGTACTTC

j_call: TRBJ1-2
v_call: TRBV7-8
clone_size: few
d_call: -
cdr3_aa: CASSLGAGQIYHPNYGYTF
cdr3_nt: TGTGCCAGCAGCTTAGGTGCAGGGCAAATATACCACCCGAACTATGGCTACACCTTC

j_call: TRBJ1-1
v_call: TRBV3-1/TRBV3-2
clone_size: -
d_call: -
cdr3_aa: CASSRGRRAFF
cdr3_nt: TGTGCCAGCAGTCGCGGACGGAGGGCTTTCTTT

j_call: TRBJ2-3
v_call: TRBV4-1
clone_size: once
d_call: -
cdr3_aa: CASSLRGDTQYF
cdr3_nt: TGCGCCAGCAGCCTCAGGGGAGATACGCAGTATTTT

j_call: TRBJ1-1
v_call: TRBV18
clone_size: once
d_call: -
cdr3_aa: CASSPPKGEGTEAFF
cdr3_nt: TGTGCCAGCTCACCACCGAAGGGTGAGGGAACTGAAGCTTTCTTT

j_call: TRBJ2-3
v_call: TRBV4-2
clone_size: -
d_call: -
cdr3_aa: CASSQGDALERSDTQYF
cdr3_nt: TGTGCCAGCAGCCAAGGTGATGCCCTAGAACGTTCAGATACGCAGTATTTT

j_call: TRBJ2-3
v_call: TRBV3-1/TRBV3-2
clone_size: -
d_call: -
cdr3_aa: CASSEGVDTDTQYF
cdr3_nt: TGTGCCAGCTCTGAAGGAGTTGACACAGATACGCAGTATTTT

j_call: TRBJ1-5
v_call: TRBV7-2
clone_size: -
d_call: TRBD1
cdr3_aa: CASSLSGTGSNQPQHF
cdr3_nt: TGTGCCAGCAGCTTGTCCGGGACAGGGAGCAATCAGCCCCAGCATTTT

j_call: TRBJ2-1
v_call: TRBV5-1
clone_size: -
d_call: TRBD2
cdr3_aa: CASSLLSGDFYNEQFF
cdr3_nt: TGCGCCAGCAGCTTATTAAGCGGGGATTTTTACAATGAGCAGTTCTTC

j_call: TRBJ2-5
v_call: TRBV5-1
clone_size: few
d_call: -
cdr3_aa: CASSPRVLAPRETQYF
cdr3_nt: TGCGCCAGCAGCCCGAGGGTGCTAGCTCCAAGGGAGACCCAGTACTTC

j_call: TRBJ2-4
v_call: TRBV12-3/TRBV12-4
clone_size: -
d_call: -
cdr3_aa: CASGLTGGEEYF
cdr3_nt: TGTGCCAGCGGACTTACAGGGGGGGAGGAGTACTTC

j_call: TRBJ1-4
v_call: TRBV5-4
clone_size: -
d_call: -
cdr3_aa: CASSPSSGVSEKLFF
cdr3_nt: TGTGCCAGCAGCCCCAGCTCGGGGGTGAGTGAAAAACTGTTTTTT

j_call: TRBJ1-2
v_call: TRBV5-1
clone_size: -
d_call: TRBD1
cdr3_aa: CASSSSGTGPYGYTF
cdr3_nt: TGCGCCAGCAGCTCCTCCGGGACAGGGCCATACGGCTACACCTTC

j_call: TRBJ1-3
v_call: TRBV5-6
clone_size: -
d_call: -
cdr3_aa: CASSGLGSYTIYF
cdr3_nt: TGTGCCAGCAGCGGCCTAGGTAGCTACACCATATATTTT

j_call: TRBJ2-5
v_call: TRBV11-2
clone_size: -
d_call: TRBD2
cdr3_aa: CASSPGLAGETQYF
cdr3_nt: TGTGCCAGCAGCCCCGGACTAGCGGGAGAGACCCAGTACTTC

j_call: TRBJ2-7
v_call: TRBV28
clone_size: -
d_call: -
cdr3_aa: CASSPGLRPYEQYF
cdr3_nt: TGTGCCAGCAGTCCGGGACTCCGTCCCTACGAGCAGTACTTC

j_call: TRBJ1-6
v_call: TRBV28
clone_size: few
d_call: -
cdr3_aa: CASSPPGDHSPLHF
cdr3_nt: TGTGCCAGCAGCCCCCCCGGGGATCATTCACCCCTCCACTTT

j_call: TRBJ1-5
v_call: TRBV19
clone_size: -
d_call: -
cdr3_aa: CASTSTGRGQPQHF
cdr3_nt: TGTGCCAGTACTTCGACCGGTCGAGGTCAGCCCCAGCATTTT

j_call: TRBJ2-1
v_call: TRBV19
clone_size: -
d_call: -
cdr3_aa: CASSTDRSSYNEQFF
cdr3_nt: TGTGCCAGTAGTACGGACAGATCAAGTTACAATGAGCAGTTCTTC

j_call: TRBJ1-1
v_call: TRBV30
clone_size: -
d_call: -
cdr3_aa: CAWNSPEAFF
cdr3_nt: TGTGCCTGGAACAGCCCTGAAGCTTTCTTT

j_call: TRBJ1-2
v_call: TRBV28
clone_size: -
d_call: TRBD1
cdr3_aa: CASSPVGTGVKGYTF
cdr3_nt: TGTGCCAGCAGTCCCGTCGGAACAGGGGTAAAAGGCTACACCTTC

j_call: TRBJ2-7
v_call: TRBV11-3
clone_size: -
d_call: TRBD1
cdr3_aa: CASSRQGEYEQYF
cdr3_nt: TGTGCCAGCAGCCGACAGGGAGAATACGAGCAGTACTTC

j_call: TRBJ1-6
v_call: TRBV30
clone_size: -
d_call: TRBD1
cdr3_aa: CAWRQGWNSPLHF
cdr3_nt: TGTGCCTGGAGACAGGGGTGGAATTCACCCCTCCACTTT

j_call: TRBJ2-1
v_call: TRBV7-6
clone_size: -
d_call: TRBD1
cdr3_aa: CASSLGGTGYNEQFF
cdr3_nt: TGTGCCAGCAGCTTAGGCGGGACAGGGTACAATGAGCAGTTCTTC

j_call: TRBJ1-3
v_call: TRBV28
clone_size: -
d_call: -
cdr3_aa: CASSFAGLVSGNTIYF
cdr3_nt: TGTGCCAGCAGTTTTGCAGGGCTCGTCTCTGGAAACACCATATATTTT

j_call: TRBJ2-7
v_call: TRBV12-3/TRBV12-4
clone_size: -
d_call: TRBD2
cdr3_aa: CASSFGTSETIF
cdr3_nt: TGTGCCAGCAGTTTTGGGACTAGCGAGACGATATTC

j_call: TRBJ2-2
v_call: TRBV27
clone_size: -
d_call: TRBD1
cdr3_aa: CASPRGPTGQYNTGELFF
cdr3_nt: TGTGCCAGCCCTAGGGGACCAACGGGACAGTATAACACCGGGGAGCTGTTTTTT

j_call: TRBJ2-7
v_call: TRBV11-2
clone_size: -
d_call: TRBD1
cdr3_aa: CASSLVQGGEQYF
cdr3_nt: TGTGCCAGCAGCTTGGTACAGGGGGGCGAGCAGTACTTC

j_call: TRBJ2-3
v_call: TRBV29-1
clone_size: -
d_call: TRBD2
cdr3_aa: CSVGTSGSRDTQYF
cdr3_nt: TGCAGCGTTGGAACTAGCGGGAGCCGAGATACGCAGTATTTT

j_call: TRBJ1-1
v_call: TRBV5-1
clone_size: -
d_call: -
cdr3_aa: CASLPGTANTEAFF
cdr3_nt: TGCGCCAGCCTACCGGGTACGGCGAACACTGAAGCTTTCTTT

j_call: TRBJ2-1
v_call: TRBV2
clone_size: -
d_call: -
cdr3_aa: CASRRTKQFF
cdr3_nt: TGTGCCAGCAGAAGGACTAAGCAGTTCTTC

j_call: TRBJ1-4
v_call: TRBV15
clone_size: -
d_call: -
cdr3_aa: CATSRDSPGGGEKLFF
cdr3_nt: TGTGCCACCAGCAGAGATTCCCCGGGAGGGGGAGAAAAACTGTTTTTT

j_call: TRBJ2-7
v_call: TRBV2
clone_size: -
d_call: TRBD2
cdr3_aa: CASSETSGRRGEQYF
cdr3_nt: TGTGCCAGCAGTGAGACTAGCGGGAGAAGAGGCGAGCAGTACTTC

j_call: TRBJ2-3
v_call: TRBV5-6
clone_size: -
d_call: -
cdr3_aa: CASSLFQGGTDTQYF
cdr3_nt: TGTGCCAGCAGCCTGTTTCAGGGCGGCACAGATACGCAGTATTTT

j_call: TRBJ2-7
v_call: TRBV19
clone_size: few
d_call: TRBD1
cdr3_aa: CASSIRDRGYEQYF
cdr3_nt: TGTGCCAGTAGTATCCGGGACAGGGGGTACGAGCAGTACTTC

j_call: TRBJ2-1
v_call: TRBV12-3/TRBV12-4
clone_size: -
d_call: -
cdr3_aa: CASSLVAGTEQFF
cdr3_nt: TGTGCCAGCAGTTTAGTGGCGGGAACTGAGCAGTTCTTC

j_call: TRBJ2-2
v_call: TRBV4-1
clone_size: -
d_call: -
cdr3_aa: CASSLVGGPNTGELFF
cdr3_nt: TGCGCCAGCAGCCTGGTGGGGGGGCCGAACACCGGGGAGCTGTTTTTT

j_call: TRBJ2-5
v_call: TRBV4-3
clone_size: -
d_call: -
cdr3_aa: CASSQDRAEQETQYF
cdr3_nt: TGCGCCAGCAGCCAAGACAGGGCAGAACAAGAGACCCAGTACTTC

j_call: TRBJ2-1
v_call: TRBV4-2
clone_size: -
d_call: -
cdr3_aa: CASSQEGLEGGSNEQFF
cdr3_nt: TGTGCCAGCAGCCAAGAGGGGTTGGAGGGGGGGAGCAATGAGCAGTTCTTC